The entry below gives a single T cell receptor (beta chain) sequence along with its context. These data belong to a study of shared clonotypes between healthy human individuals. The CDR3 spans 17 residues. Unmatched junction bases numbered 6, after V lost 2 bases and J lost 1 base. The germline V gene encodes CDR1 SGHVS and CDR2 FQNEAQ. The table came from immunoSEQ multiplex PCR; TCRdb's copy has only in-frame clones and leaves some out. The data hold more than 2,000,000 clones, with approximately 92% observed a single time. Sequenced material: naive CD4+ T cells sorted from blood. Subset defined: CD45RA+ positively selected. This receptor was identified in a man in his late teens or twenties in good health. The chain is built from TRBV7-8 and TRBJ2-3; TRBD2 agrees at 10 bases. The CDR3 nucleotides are TGTGCCAGCAGCTTACATCGGACTAGCGGACGCACAGATACGCAGTATTTT. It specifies CASSLHRTSGRTDTQYF.